The sequence of this TCR beta chain was determined in a study of response to subunit inactivated influenza vaccine. The study's findings and limits: Authors suggested that a seasonal influenza vaccination recruits few new T cells each time.

A single record per CDR3 protein comes from TCRdb applying MiXCR to the RT-PCR reads. The data hold 450,000 to 600,000 distinct CDR3 sequences, with 16% observed a single time. Regarding this clonotype: Its matching antigen is unknown.

The V gene lost 0 bases and the J gene lost 6 bases, with 15 bases spanning the gap. Germline loops: CDR1 DFQATT, CDR2 SNEGSKA (reference sequence). The CDR3 totals 14 residues. Sequencing was performed on CD4+ T cells sorted from PBMCs, taken roughly 24 months after vaccination. The chain joins TRBV20-1 to TRBJ2-7; possible D gene TRBD1, 5 bases. This clonotype was obtained from a man between 50 and 70 years old who received an inactivated influenza vaccine. CDR3 residues: CSARDVGRAAEQYF. The CDR3 region has the DNA TGCAGTGCTAGAGATGTAGGCAGGGCGGCCGAGCAGTACTTC.